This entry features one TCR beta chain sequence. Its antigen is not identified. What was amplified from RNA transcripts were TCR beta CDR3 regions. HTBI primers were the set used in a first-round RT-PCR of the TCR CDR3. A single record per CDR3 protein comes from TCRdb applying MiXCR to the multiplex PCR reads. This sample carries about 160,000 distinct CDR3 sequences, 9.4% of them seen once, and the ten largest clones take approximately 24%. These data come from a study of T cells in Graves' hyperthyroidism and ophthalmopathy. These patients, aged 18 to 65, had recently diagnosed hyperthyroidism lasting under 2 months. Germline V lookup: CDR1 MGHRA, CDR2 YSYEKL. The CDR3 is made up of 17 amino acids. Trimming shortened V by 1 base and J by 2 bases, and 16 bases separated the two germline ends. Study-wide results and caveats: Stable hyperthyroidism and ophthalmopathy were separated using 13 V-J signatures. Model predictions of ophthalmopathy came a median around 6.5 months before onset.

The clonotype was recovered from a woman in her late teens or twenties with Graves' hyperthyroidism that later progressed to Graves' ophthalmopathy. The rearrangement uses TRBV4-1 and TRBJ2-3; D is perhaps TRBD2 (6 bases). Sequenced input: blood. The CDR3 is CASSQAPPGLITDTQYF. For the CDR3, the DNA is TGCGCCAGCAGCCAAGCTCCGCCGGGACTCATCACAGATACGCAGTATTTT.